One and the same sample provided the 10 T cell receptor beta chains below, sequenced in a study of CD8+ T cells in alopecia areata (dated by TCRdb to 2017 to 2018). The library was prepared using the immunoSEQ multiplex PCR assay. To provide template for TCR sequencing, every sample had RNA extracted and reverse transcribed into cDNA. TCRdb limited this immuneACCESS table to in-frame rearrangements with V and J called. A share of clones is missing; checked studies link under half to unresolved V genes, and the rest is unexplained. This sample gives some 130,000 clones in total; approximately 49% of them show up just once. The top ten hold about 17% of the sample. According to the study, the label for this sample's time point signals: baseline before oral tofacitinib. Specimen: CD8+ T cells sorted from blood, collected at week 0. Receptors originate from a human donor with alopecia areata.

The chain is built from TRBV27 and TRBJ1-5; the match to TRBD1 covers 9 bases. CDR1 and CDR2 (germline): MNHEY, SMNVEV (reference sequence). J lost 7 bases, V lost 7 bases, and 8 bases had no gene match. The CDR3 extends over 14 amino acids. This CDR3 reads CASTLTGGGQPQHF. The CDR3 region has the DNA TGTGCCAGCACGTTGACAGGGGGAGGACAGCCCCAGCATTTT.

This chain connects TRBV29-1 to TRBJ2-7; D possibly corresponds to TRBD1 (6 bases). Per germline, CDR1 SQVTM and CDR2 ANQGSEA. The CDR3 is 12 residues long. V was clipped by 0 bases and J by 5 bases, with 8 bases between them. The CDR3 sequence: CSVEDDRNEQYF. The CDR3 DNA reads TGCAGCGTTGAAGATGACAGGAACGAGCAGTACTTC.

The chain links TRBV2 to TRBJ2-5; possibly TRBD1 or TRBD2 for D (5 bases each). Trimming shortened V by 3 bases and J by 4 bases, and 9 bases separated the two germline ends. The CDR3 has 13 residues. From germline, CDR1 is SNHLY and CDR2 FYNNEI. This chain's CDR3 is CASSDVGVETQYF. As DNA, the CDR3 is TGTGCCAGCAGTGATGTGGGGGTAGAGACCCAGTACTTC.

This chain uses TRBV19 with TRBJ2-2, with a possible D match to TRBD1 (6 bases). The CDR3 has 12 residues. Deletions cut 11 bases from V and 3 bases from J, with 10 bases between. Germline CDR1 and CDR2: LNHDA and SQIVND (reference sequence). CDR3 sequence (DNA): TGTGCCGCAGGACAGTACACCGGGGAGCTGTTTTTT. It yields the protein CAAGQYTGELFF.

The chain uses TRBV7-9 and TRBJ2-7, with D possibly matching TRBD1 (5 bases). Germline CDR1 SEHNR, CDR2 FQNEAQ (reference sequence). Between the trimmed V and J ends, which lost 1 base and 7 bases, there was a span of 11 bases. The length of the CDR3 is 13 residues. Written as DNA, the CDR3 is TGTGCCAGCAGCTTAGGCTCAGGGCAAGAGCAGTACTTC. Amino acids: CASSLGSGQEQYF. The variable domain in full, with the rest retrieved from reference TRBV7-9 and TRBJ2-7, is DTGVSQNPRHKITKRGQNVTFRCDPISEHNRLYWYRQTLGQGPEFLTYFQNEAQLEKSRLLSDRFSAERPKGSFSTLEIQRTEQGDSAMYLCASSLGSGQEQYFGPGTRLTVT.

The chain carries TRBV5-1 and TRBJ1-1; D is possibly TRBD1 (6 bases). The CDR3 contains 15 residues. Germline CDR1 reads SGHRS; CDR2 reads YFSETQ. V was pared by 2 bases and J by 3 bases, with 14 bases between. CDR3 nucleotides: TGCGCCAGCAGCTTCTCAGGGGATGGGGACACTGAAGCTTTCTTT. It translates to CASSFSGDGDTEAFF.

This chain links TRBV4-1 with TRBJ2-7; D perhaps matches TRBD1 (6 bases). With 1 base removed from V and 1 base from J, the gap between germline ends came to 11 bases. This CDR3 has 15 residues. The V gene's germline CDR1 is MGHRA and CDR2 YSYEKL. This CDR3 is CASSQARGRSYEQYF. CDR3 coding DNA: TGCGCCAGCAGCCAAGCCAGGGGCAGGTCCTACGAGCAGTACTTC.

The rearrangement links TRBV5-1 to TRBJ2-7; 9 bases are shared with TRBD1. This CDR3 has 16 residues. The J segment lost 5 bases and the V segment lost 0 bases, leaving 9 bases of the junction unmatched. Per the germline V gene, CDR1 is SGHRS and CDR2 is YFSETQ. The CDR3 is CASSLVTGGVVDEQYF. The CDR3 DNA reads TGCGCCAGCAGCTTGGTCACAGGGGGCGTCGTAGACGAGCAGTACTTC.

The chain joins TRBV14 to TRBJ1-2; D unclear. CDR1 is SGHDN and CDR2 is FVKESK in the germline V gene. The CDR3 consists of 14 residues. The V end lost 4 bases, the J end lost 8 bases, and 17 bases lay between the germline ends. The CDR3: CASSLTGPFSGYTF. The CDR3 DNA follows: TGTGCCAGCAGCCTGACTGGCCCGTTTTCCGGCTACACCTTC.

The gene calls are TRBV29-1 and TRBJ2-1; a possible D gene is TRBD1 (6 bases). The CDR3 spans 14 residues. V was pared by 4 bases and J by 8 bases, with 18 bases between. The germline V gene has CDR1 SQVTM and CDR2 ANQGSEA. CDR3 residues: CSVAYREGFDEQFF. The DNA for the CDR3 is TGCAGCGTTGCTTACAGGGAAGGTTTCGATGAGCAGTTCTTC.